A single sample gave rise to the 10 T cell receptor beta chains below, sequenced in a study. In TCRdb, the 5' RACE reads were re-called with MiXCR into one record per CDR3 protein. The table has nearly 55,000 distinct CDR3 sequences, approximately 24% seen once. Material for sequencing was tumor-infiltrating naive CD4+ T cells sorted from the breast tumor. The subset here: naive CD4+ T cells, CD4+CD45RA+CD25-. The receptors here all came from a female donor with breast cancer.

This clonotype has just a few counts. The genes are TRBV7-9 and TRBJ2-5; no clear D gene. The V and J ends lost 5 bases and 5 bases respectively, with 12 bases between them. The CDR3 extends over 13 amino acids. The germline gives CDR1 SEHNR, CDR2 FQNEAQ (reference sequence). This CDR3 reads CASSHSTVETQYF. CDR3 sequence (DNA): TGTGCCAGCAGCCACTCTACGGTGGAGACCCAGTACTTC.

A few counts support this clonotype. CDR3 sequence (DNA): TGCGCCAGCAGCGGGGAAATAGATACGCAGTATTTT. It codes for CASSGEIDTQYF. The chain employs TRBV5-1 and TRBJ2-3; D is undetermined. CDR3 length: 12 residues. The germline V gene encodes CDR1 SGHRS and CDR2 YFSETQ. V was pared by 4 bases and J by 5 bases, with 8 bases between. Full variable domain (missing parts from reference TRBV5-1 and TRBJ2-3): KAGVTQTPRYLIKTRGQQVTLSCSPISGHRSVSWYQQTPGQGLQFLFEYFSETQRNKGNFPGRFSGRQFSNSRSEMNVSTLELGDSALYLCASSGEIDTQYFGPGTRLTVL.

J is TRBJ1-2 and V is TRBV5-1, with TRBD1 identical over 7 bases. The CDR3 loop spans 14 amino acids. Germline V gives CDR1 SGHRS, CDR2 YFSETQ. V dropped 0 bases and J dropped 5; count of bases not matched to a gene: 4. As DNA, the CDR3 is TGCGCCAGCAGCTTGGCTACAGGGGATTATGGCTACACCTTC. Translated: CASSLATGDYGYTF.

This clonotype occurred a few times. The chain uses TRBV6-5 and TRBJ2-7, with 11 positions matching TRBD2. The CDR3 is 18 residues long. Germline CDR1 MNHEY, CDR2 SVGAGI. V shed 0 bases and J 0 bases; nucleotides not matched to a gene: 7. Here the CDR3 DNA reads TGTGCCAGCAGTTACTCGTTGGCTACTAGCGGGAGCTCCTACGAGCAGTACTTC. Translation gives CASSYSLATSGSSYEQYF.

This clonotype was seen only once. The rearrangement joins TRBV6-5 to TRBJ2-7, with D tentatively TRBD2 (5 bases). In germline, CDR1 is MNHEY, CDR2 SVGAGI. There are 14 residues in the CDR3. The V gene lost 4 bases and the J gene lost 0 bases, with 10 bases spanning the gap. The DNA of the CDR3 is TGTGCCAGCAGTTTAGCGCCTAGCTCCTACGAGCAGTACTTC. Its protein is CASSLAPSSYEQYF.

CDR3 nucleotides: TGTGCCAGCAGCCTGTCGACAGGATTGGCCGGGGAGCTGTTTTTT. Translated: CASSLSTGLAGELFF. The J gene is TRBJ2-2, the V gene TRBV7-9, with D tentatively TRBD1 (6 bases). The CDR3 has 15 amino acids. The germline V gene has CDR1 SEHNR and CDR2 FQNEAQ (reference sequence). V shed 5 bases and J shed 6 bases, with 16 bases lying between them.

V is TRBV7-2 and J is TRBJ2-7, with unresolved D. Germline V gene data show CDR1 as SGHTA and CDR2 as FQGNSA. The CDR3 extends over 14 amino acids. V lost 2 bases and J 3 bases, leaving 11 bases between the germline ends. CDR3: CASSLKQGVYEQYF. The CDR3 DNA follows: TGTGCCAGCAGCTTAAAACAAGGAGTCTACGAGCAGTACTTC.

The chain employs TRBV20-1 and TRBJ1-3; 10 nucleotides align to TRBD1. CDR3 length: 16 amino acids. Germline V gives CDR1 DFQATT, CDR2 SNEGSKA (reference sequence). V shed 0 bases and J 2 bases; nucleotides not matched to a gene: 4. The CDR3 reads CSARDWGTGAGNTIYF. CDR3 in DNA: TGCAGTGCTAGAGACTGGGGGACAGGGGCTGGAAACACCATATATTTT.

Regarding this clonotype: An end of the junction does not agree with germline; a read error may underlie this. The V call is TRBV5-1, the J call TRBJ2-2; tentative D call: TRBD1 (6 bases). Germline CDR1 is SGHRS and CDR2 is YFSETQ. This CDR3 has 17 amino acids. CDR3 protein: CASSLAVRGGRTGELFF. CDR3 DNA: TGCGCCAGCAGCTTGGCCGTACGAGGGGGTCGCACCGGGGAGCTGTTCTTT.

In this sample, this clonotype turned up a few times. This rearrangement joins TRBV20-1 to TRBJ2-1; 8 bases are shared with TRBD2. The CDR3 is 14 residues long. With 6 bases clipped from V and 8 bases from J, the junction kept 12 bases outside the gene matches. The germline V gene has CDR1 DFQATT and CDR2 SNEGSKA (reference sequence). CDR3 sequence (DNA): TGCAGTGCGCTCCGGACGGGGGGGTTGTATGAGCAGTTCTTC. It codes for CSALRTGGLYEQFF.